One sample yielded the 29 T cell receptor beta chains listed below, sequenced in a study of control samples from healthy donors and cancer patients. Sequencing used immunoSEQ multiplex PCR; TCRdb keeps in-frame clones, though not all of them. The sample records under 15,000 clones, 94% being singletons. What was sequenced was PBMCs. The receptors derive from a man between 70 and 80 years old with head and neck cancer.

About this clone itself: At one end, the junction sequence differs from germline, possibly due to a read error. This chain links TRBV30 with TRBJ2-7; perhaps TRBD2 as D (5 bases). Germline lookup yields CDR1 GTSNPN and CDR2 SVGIG (reference sequence). CDR3 length equals 13 residues. DNA for the CDR3: TGTGCCGGGAGCCCCAAGGGAAAGTACGAGCAGTACTTC. It translates to CAGSPKGKYEQYF. The variable domain in full, with the rest retrieved from reference TRBV30 and TRBJ2-7, is SQTIHQWPATLVQPVGSPLSLECTVEGTSNPNLYWYRQAAGRGLQLLFYSVGIGQISSEVPQNLSASRPQDRQFILSSKKLLLSDSGFYLCAGSPKGKYEQYFGPGTRLTVT.

The CDR3 DNA follows: TGTGCCAGCAGGCACGGGACAGGGAGCGGACAAGAGACCCAGTACTTC. Translating it yields CASRHGTGSGQETQYF. This sequence joins TRBV28 and TRBJ2-5; TRBD1 matches at 9 bases. The CDR3 is made up of 16 amino acids. Germline CDR1 MDHEN, CDR2 SYDVKM. Trimming cost V 6 bases and J 2 bases; bases outside gene matches: 10.

The chain employs TRBV3-1 (or the pseudogene TRBV3-2) and TRBJ2-3, with 11 nucleotides matching TRBD2. Losses at the gene ends were 4 bases for V and 1 base for J; bases not matched to a gene: 7. The CDR3 is 17 amino acids. Germline V gene data show CDR1 as LGHDT and CDR2 as YNNKEL (reference sequence). This chain's CDR3 is CASSLGELAGGTDTQYF. The CDR3 DNA is TGTGCCAGCAGCCTCGGAGAACTAGCGGGGGGCACAGATACGCAGTATTTT.

The chain is built from TRBV2 and TRBJ2-7; D is perhaps TRBD1 (5 bases). This CDR3 has 17 amino acids. Per germline, CDR1 SNHLY and CDR2 FYNNEI. V was trimmed by 2 bases and J by 1 base, leaving 18 bases between them. DNA for the CDR3: TGTGCCAGCAGTGAACCCTTACAGGCGCGGCCTTCCTACGAGCAGTACTTC. Encoded protein: CASSEPLQARPSYEQYF.

This clone appeared a few times. This chain joins TRBV18 and TRBJ1-2; 9 bases map to TRBD1. V shed 2 bases and J 2 bases; nucleotides not matched to a gene: 3. The CDR3 covers 15 residues. Per the germline V gene, CDR1 is KGHSH and CDR2 is LQKENI. The CDR3, as DNA: TGTGCCAGCTCACCATGGGACAGGGAAAACTATGGCTACACCTTC. Protein sequence: CASSPWDRENYGYTF.

This chain connects TRBV6-5 to TRBJ2-1; either TRBD1 or TRBD2 may supply D (5 bases each). Germline CDR1 is MNHEY and CDR2 is SVGAGI. CDR3 length equals 14 residues. V dropped 4 bases and J dropped 8 bases, with 15 bases sitting between them. Written as DNA, the CDR3 is TGTGCCAGCAGTTGGCTAGTGGGGGTCGATGAGCAGTTCTTC. Amino acids: CASSWLVGVDEQFF.

The genes are TRBV19 and TRBJ2-4; 9 bases map to TRBD1. Germline trimming cut 6 bases from V and 7 bases from J; bases unmatched to any gene: 7. The CDR3 loop spans 14 amino acids. CDR1 and CDR2 (germline): LNHDA, SQIVND (reference sequence). Here the CDR3 reads CASSTRDRANIQYF. The CDR3 bases are TGTGCCAGTAGCACTCGGGACAGGGCCAACATTCAGTACTTC.

The chain joins TRBV15 to TRBJ2-5, with 7 bases that match TRBD2. V lost 4 bases, J lost 2 bases, and 10 bases stayed unmatched. CDR3 length: 16 residues. CDR1 and CDR2 from the germline V gene are LNHNV and YYDKDF (reference sequence). CDR3 DNA: TGTGCCACCAGCAATTGGGAGGGTCTGTGGCAAGAGACCCAGTACTTC. Protein: CATSNWEGLWQETQYF.

This clone was counted a single time. The chain is built from TRBV7-9 and TRBJ1-4; possibly TRBD1 for D (6 bases). V was clipped by 4 bases and J by 2 bases, with 11 bases between them. The CDR3 length is 15 residues. Per germline, CDR1 SEHNR and CDR2 FQNEAQ (reference sequence). The CDR3 DNA reads as TGTGCCAGCAGCTCGCACAGGGCGACTAATGAAAAACTGTTTTTT. Translated: CASSSHRATNEKLFF. Variable domain in full (rest from reference TRBV7-9 and TRBJ1-4): DTGVSQNPRHKITKRGQNVTFRCDPISEHNRLYWYRQTLGQGPEFLTYFQNEAQLEKSRLLSDRFSAERPKGSFSTLEIQRTEQGDSAMYLCASSSHRATNEKLFFGSGTQLSVL.

The V and J genes are TRBV5-6 and TRBJ1-2, with D possibly TRBD1 on 5 matching bases. CDR3 length: 17 residues. The germline CDR1 and CDR2 sequences are SGHDT and YYEEEE. V lost 0 bases, J lost 0 bases, and 15 bases lay in between. CDR3 amino acids: CASSLGQGNRANYGYTF. The DNA of the CDR3 is TGTGCCAGCAGCTTGGGGCAGGGAAATAGGGCTAACTATGGCTACACCTTC.

The chain is built from TRBV20-1 and TRBJ2-2; TRBD2 aligns across 11 bases. With V trimmed by 3 bases and J by 4 bases, 1 base remained unmatched. The CDR3 length is 14 residues. Germline-derived CDR1 and CDR2 are DFQATT and SNEGSKA (reference sequence). This CDR3 reads CSASSGGATGELFF. The CDR3 coding sequence is TGCAGTGCTAGTAGCGGGGGGGCCACCGGGGAGCTGTTTTTT.

This chain joins TRBV4-1 and TRBJ2-7, with 10 bases matching TRBD2. The length of the CDR3 is 14 residues. The germline gives CDR1 MGHRA, CDR2 YSYEKL. J was trimmed by 4 bases and V by 4 bases; bases with no gene match: 4. The CDR3 nucleotides are TGCGCCAGCAGCCGAGCGGGAGGGCCGTACGAGCAGTACTTC. This sequence encodes CASSRAGGPYEQYF.

V gene TRBV7-9 combines with J gene TRBJ2-3; 9 bases map to TRBD1. Germline loops: CDR1 SEHNR, CDR2 FQNEAQ (reference sequence). The junction had 13 bases not matched to a gene; V was cut back by 9 bases and J by 3 bases. CDR3 length equals 16 residues. This CDR3 is CASARSLGQGTDTQYF. CDR3 in DNA: TGTGCCAGTGCCCGAAGTTTAGGACAGGGGACAGATACGCAGTATTTT. Full variable domain (missing parts from reference TRBV7-9 and TRBJ2-3): DTGVSQNPRHKITKRGQNVTFRCDPISEHNRLYWYRQTLGQGPEFLTYFQNEAQLEKSRLLSDRFSAERPKGSFSTLEIQRTEQGDSAMYLCASARSLGQGTDTQYFGPGTRLTVL.

A single count supports this clone. A read error may produce the germline difference seen at one junction end. The rearrangement uses TRBV10-3 and TRBJ2-1; D may match TRBD1 or TRBD2 (5 bases each). Germline CDR1 ENHRY, CDR2 SYGVKD. The CDR3 is 12 residues long. The CDR3 coding sequence is TGTGTCATCAGTGAGGGGACCCCGGAGCAGTTCTTC. Translating it yields CVISEGTPEQFF.

This clone was seen just once. The chain is built from TRBV2 and TRBJ1-1; D possibly corresponds to TRBD1 (5 bases). CDR1 is SNHLY, CDR2 FYNNEI, per germline. Trimming stripped 1 base from V and 1 base from J, with 10 bases between. The CDR3 runs 15 residues. CDR3 residues: CASSEGGVGNTEAFF. CDR3 nucleotide sequence: TGTGCCAGCAGTGAAGGGGGCGTCGGGAACACTGAAGCTTTCTTT.

The chain combines TRBV29-1 with TRBJ1-2; D is undetermined. V was trimmed by 4 bases and J by 0 bases, leaving 6 bases between them. CDR1 SQVTM and CDR2 ANQGSEA come from the germline V gene. The CDR3 length is 12 residues. CDR3 sequence reads: CSVGVANYGYTF. The CDR3 bases are TGCAGCGTTGGAGTTGCTAACTATGGCTACACCTTC.

The rearrangement joins TRBV4-2 to TRBJ2-3; D is uncertain. Trimming stripped 1 base from V and 1 base from J, with 15 bases between. The CDR3 consists of 17 residues. The germline V gene encodes CDR1 LGHNA and CDR2 YNFKEQ. The CDR3 is CASSQAWGTAGTDTQYF. In DNA form, the CDR3 reads TGTGCCAGCAGCCAAGCGTGGGGTACCGCGGGCACAGATACGCAGTATTTT.

This clone was detected once. CDR3 sequence (DNA): TGTGCCAGCAGCTCCATTTGGGCTAGTCAGAAGACCGGGGAGCTGTTTTTT. Its translation: CASSSIWASQKTGELFF. This chain links TRBV11-2 with TRBJ2-2; D remains unclear. Germline assignment: CDR1 SGHAT and CDR2 FQNNGV. The CDR3 has 17 residues. Trimming took 4 bases from V and 5 from J, leaving 20 bases between them.

The chain combines TRBV18 with TRBJ1-6; 10 positions agree with TRBD1. The length of the CDR3 is 15 residues. Looked up from germline, CDR1 is KGHSH and CDR2 is LQKENI. Germline trimming cut 0 bases from V and 7 bases from J; bases unmatched to any gene: 0. The CDR3 region is CASSPPGQGNSPLHF. The CDR3 DNA is TGTGCCAGCTCACCACCGGGACAGGGGAATTCACCCCTCCACTTT.

In the case of this clone: The sample has other DNA sequences that encode this CDR3 too. The J gene is TRBJ1-5, the V gene TRBV5-8, with D possibly TRBD1 on 5 matching bases. The CDR3 is made up of 15 amino acids. CDR1 is SGHTS, CDR2 YDEGEE, per germline. Trimming shortened V by 4 bases and J by 1 base, and 12 bases separated the two germline ends. This CDR3 reads CASSLQGYSNQPQHF. CDR3 coding DNA: TGTGCCAGCAGCCTCCAGGGATACAGCAATCAGCCCCAGCATTTT.

V is TRBV18 and J is TRBJ2-1; D remains ambiguous. V was shortened by 0 bases and J by 6 bases, with 9 bases between the two germline ends. The CDR3 is 14 amino acids. Germline loops: CDR1 KGHSH, CDR2 LQKENI. In DNA, the CDR3 is TGTGCCAGCTCACCACCGAATTTGGTCAATGAGCAGTTCTTC. Protein sequence: CASSPPNLVNEQFF.

The V and J genes are TRBV9 and TRBJ2-1, with 9 nucleotides matching TRBD2. CDR1 is SGDLS, CDR2 YYNGEE, per germline. The ends lost 0 bases at V and 8 bases at J; junction bases unmatched: 18. The CDR3 is 19 residues long. The CDR3 reads CASSVGRRGGRGLHDEQFF. CDR3 DNA: TGTGCCAGCAGCGTAGGCCGGAGGGGCGGGAGGGGTCTCCACGATGAGCAGTTCTTC.

This chain uses TRBV10-3 with TRBJ1-4, with 11 bases identical to TRBD1. CDR1 is ENHRY and CDR2 is SYGVKD in the germline V gene. This CDR3 is 16 amino acids long. J gave up 1 base and V 4 bases, and 2 bases lay outside the gene matches. The CDR3 DNA reads as TGTGCCATCAGTGTGGGACAGGGGGGAACTAATGAAAAACTGTTTTTT. Translating gives CAISVGQGGTNEKLFF.

V is TRBV4-1 and J is TRBJ1-2; perhaps TRBD1 as D (5 bases). The V end was cut by 1 base, the J end by 0 bases, with 9 bases between. This CDR3 spans 15 amino acids. CDR1 and CDR2 from the germline V gene are MGHRA and YSYEKL. CDR3 residues: CASSQVPGTNYGYTF. CDR3 nucleotide sequence: TGCGCCAGCAGCCAAGTCCCAGGGACTAACTATGGCTACACCTTC.

The chain has TRBV12-5 and TRBJ2-3; TRBD2 matches 13 bases. The CDR3 is 18 amino acids. V trimming: 2 bases; J trimming: 5 bases; junction bases outside the gene matches: 10. CDR1 is LGHNT, CDR2 FRNRAP, per germline. CDR3 in DNA: TGTGCTAGTGGTTTGCCCACCTCCGGGACTAGCGGGATAGATACGCAGTATTTT. Residues: CASGLPTSGTSGIDTQYF.

The chain is built from TRBV11-2 and TRBJ2-1, with D possibly being TRBD2 (6 bases). The CDR3 is 11 amino acids. CDR1 SGHAT and CDR2 FQNNGV come from the germline V gene. Trimming shortened V by 5 bases and J by 15 bases, and 14 bases separated the two germline ends. The CDR3 loop reads CASSLRLGAFF. The CDR3 DNA is TGTGCCAGCAGCCTGAGACTAGGGGCGTTCTTC.

The chain employs TRBV5-4 and TRBJ2-1, with D tentatively TRBD1 or TRBD2 (5 bases each). The V gene lost 6 bases and the J gene lost 2 bases, with 21 bases spanning the gap. The CDR3 runs 17 residues. The germline gives CDR1 SGHNT, CDR2 YYREEE (reference sequence). The CDR3 loop reads CASKSELLGVAYNEQFF. CDR3 bases: TGTGCCAGCAAGTCCGAACTCTTGGGGGTCGCCTACAATGAGCAGTTCTTC.

The V and J genes are TRBV12-3 or TRBV12-4 and TRBJ1-1, with D perhaps matching TRBD1 (5 bases). The CDR3 contains 13 residues. V lost 7 bases and J lost 3, with 12 bases in between. CDR3 coding DNA: TGTGCCAGCACCAGGCAGGGATACACTGAAGCTTTCTTT. Its translation is CASTRQGYTEAFF.

The CDR3 sequence: CASNPGAKNIQYF. The CDR3 nucleotides read TGTGCCAGTAACCCCGGGGCCAAAAACATTCAGTACTTC. J is TRBJ2-4 and V is TRBV19; D is ambiguous. Per germline, CDR1 LNHDA and CDR2 SQIVND (reference sequence). The CDR3 extends over 13 amino acids. Trimming removed 7 bases at V and 1 base at J, with 8 bases between.